Listed below are T cell receptor beta chains from one sample, sequenced in a study of cytomegalovirus exposure and HLA in healthy donors. The protocol was immunoSEQ multiplex PCR, while the TCRdb copy is restricted to in-frame clones and leaves out a portion. The sample has over 200,000 clones, around 87% seen once. The sequencing sample was made of PBMCs. Source of these receptors: a woman in her late teens or twenties in good health and CMV-seropositive. CDR3s include the opening cysteine and the closing phenylalanine or tryptophan. A D gene is named only where the DNA matches it firmly. Expanded clones get a size class; other rows say once, few or many, or leave the size out.

d_call,j_call,v_call,clone_size,cdr3_aa,cdr3_nt
-,TRBJ1-4,TRBV19,once,CASRRTDSTNEKLFF,TGTGCCAGTAGACGGACGGACTCAACTAATGAAAAACTGTTTTTT
TRBD2,TRBJ2-5,TRBV7-6,-,CASSFLGGRGETQYF,TGTGCCAGCAGCTTTTTAGGCGGGAGGGGTGAGACCCAGTACTTC
TRBD2,TRBJ2-2,TRBV6-1,-,CASSALPGGHETGELFF,TGTGCCAGCAGTGCTCTCCCGGGAGGCCACGAGACCGGGGAGCTGTTTTTT
TRBD1,TRBJ1-5,TRBV27,-,CASSRGGQARVVQPQHF,TGTGCCAGCAGTCGAGGGGGACAGGCGAGGGTAGTTCAGCCCCAGCATTTT
TRBD2,TRBJ2-7,TRBV5-1,-,CASSYRGPTSGLSYEQYF,TGCGCCAGCAGCTACCGAGGGCCAACTAGCGGGCTCTCCTACGAGCAGTACTTC
-,TRBJ2-2,TRBV15,-,CATSSEHSLTGELFF,TGTGCCACCAGCAGCGAGCATAGCCTCACCGGGGAGCTGTTTTTT
TRBD2,TRBJ2-7,TRBV28,-,CASSFHLSGYPSYEQYF,TGTGCCAGCAGTTTCCATCTTAGCGGGTATCCTTCCTACGAGCAGTACTTC
TRBD2,TRBJ2-7,TRBV11-2,once,CASSQGLALSGEQYF,TGTGCCAGCAGCCAGGGACTAGCGCTCTCAGGGGAGCAGTACTTC
-,TRBJ1-3,TRBV30,-,CAWSLGGSGNTIYF,TGTGCCTGGAGTCTCGGGGGGTCTGGAAACACCATATATTTT
-,TRBJ1-2,TRBV6-5,-,CASSGTEGYGYTF,TGTGCCAGCAGTGGAACGGAGGGCTATGGCTACACCTTC
-,TRBJ1-1,TRBV6-1,-,CASSERSGGSRAFF,TGTGCCAGCAGTGAAAGGTCGGGGGGGAGTAGAGCTTTCTTT
-,TRBJ2-7,TRBV28,-,CASSLSGPGSYEQYF,TGTGCCAGCAGTTTATCCGGCCCAGGGTCCTACGAGCAGTACTTC
-,TRBJ1-2,TRBV27,few,CASSRLGGGYGYTF,TGTGCCAGCAGCCGGCTAGGGGGTGGCTATGGCTACACCTTC
-,TRBJ1-1,TRBV14,-,CASSQDRGNVNTEAFF,TGTGCCAGCAGCCAAGATCGGGGGAATGTGAACACTGAAGCTTTCTTT
-,TRBJ2-7,TRBV7-3,-,CASSLTGGTVYEQYF,TGTGCCAGCAGCTTAACCGGCGGGACTGTCTACGAGCAGTACTTC
TRBD1,TRBJ1-2,TRBV28,-,CASSFAGGYGYTF,TGTGCCAGCAGTTTTGCAGGGGGCTATGGCTACACCTTC
TRBD2,TRBJ2-7,TRBV4-2,few,CASSATSGAYSEQYF,TGTGCCAGCAGCGCGACTAGCGGTGCCTATAGCGAGCAGTACTTC
-,TRBJ2-7,TRBV6-6,-,CASSQTYEQYF,TGTGCCAGCAGCCAAACCTACGAGCAGTACTTC
-,TRBJ1-1,TRBV19,-,CASSTYYTEAFF,TGTGCCAGTAGTACCTACTACACTGAAGCTTTCTTT
-,TRBJ2-1,TRBV10-3,-,CAISASLGSYNEQFF,TGTGCCATCAGTGCAAGCCTTGGCTCCTACAATGAGCAGTTCTTC
-,TRBJ2-1,TRBV29-1,-,CSVEWLEGGTYNEQFF,TGCAGCGTTGAGTGGTTAGAGGGCGGGACCTACAATGAGCAGTTCTTC
-,TRBJ2-7,TRBV29-1,-,CSVAGMGGYEQYF,TGCAGCGTCGCAGGGATGGGTGGCTACGAGCAGTACTTC
TRBD1,TRBJ2-2,TRBV28,-,CAILNRGQGATGELFF,TGTGCCATTCTAAATCGGGGACAGGGAGCCACCGGGGAGCTGTTTTTT
-,TRBJ1-1,TRBV6-1,-,CASTEYREPLEAFF,TGTGCCAGCACCGAGTACAGGGAACCCCTTGAAGCTTTCTTT
TRBD2,TRBJ2-1,TRBV29-1,-,CSVEDHEGGVNEQFF,TGCAGCGTTGAAGATCATGAGGGAGGGGTCAATGAGCAGTTCTTC
TRBD2,TRBJ2-7,TRBV5-4,-,CASSSRLAGVYF,TGTGCCAGCAGTTCAAGACTAGCGGGAGTCTACTTC
TRBD2,TRBJ2-7,TRBV5-4,-,CASSLEGLDAEQYF,TGTGCCAGCAGCTTAGAAGGACTAGATGCCGAGCAGTACTTC
-,TRBJ1-1,TRBV6-5,-,CASTSPGFGPEAFF,TGTGCCAGCACTTCACCAGGGTTCGGCCCTGAAGCTTTCTTT